The rows below give T cell receptor beta chains drawn from one sample of a study of T cell responses to AZD1222 COVID-19 vaccine. The repertoire was sequenced with immunoSEQ multiplex PCR; TCRdb's copy has only in-frame clones and lacks some. The sample yields 75,000 to 95,000 clones, roughly 90% seen once. The specimen comprised peripheral blood, sampled 28 days after the second AZD1222 dose. The source is an adult who received the AZD1222 COVID-19 vaccine. Each CDR3 is given with its conserved first and last residue. The D gene is left open where the match is weak. The size of a clone is reported for some rows only, either as once, few or many, or as a class for expanded clones.

d_call	v_call	j_call	clone_size	cdr3_nt	cdr3_aa
NA	TRBV7-2	TRBJ1-4	NA	TGTGCCAGCAGCTTAAGGGCGGGGACTAATGAAAAACTGTTTTTT	CASSLRAGTNEKLFF
NA	TRBV7-2	TRBJ1-4	NA	TGTGCCAGCAGCTTATCGGGGAGGGGAGATGAAAAACTGTTTTTT	CASSLSGRGDEKLFF
NA	TRBV19	TRBJ1-4	NA	TGTGCCAGTGGAGGTCCTGCAACTAATGAAAAACTGTTTTTT	CASGGPATNEKLFF
TRBD1	TRBV5-1	TRBJ2-3	NA	TGCGCCAGCAGCTCCTCGGACAGGACCACAGATACGCAGTATTTT	CASSSSDRTTDTQYF
TRBD1	TRBV24-1	TRBJ1-1	NA	TGTGCCACCAGGGAGACAGGGGGGGAGGGTGAAGCTTTCTTT	CATRETGGEGEAFF
NA	TRBV6-1	TRBJ2-7	NA	TGTGCCAGCAGTGAAGGGGCAGGGGATTGGTACGAGCAGTACTTC	CASSEGAGDWYEQYF
NA	TRBV13	TRBJ2-3	NA	TGTGCCAGCAGCCTAAGGGGCGGAAATACAGATACGCAGTATTTT	CASSLRGGNTDTQYF
NA	TRBV4-1	TRBJ2-1	NA	TGCGCCAGCAGCCAAGAATTCACAGGAGGGCGGACTAACTACAATGAGCAGTTCTTC	CASSQEFTGGRTNYNEQFF
TRBD1	TRBV2	TRBJ1-5	NA	TGTGCCAGCAGCCCAACAGGGGGCGGCAATCAGCCCCAGCATTTT	CASSPTGGGNQPQHF
TRBD1	TRBV4-1	TRBJ2-1	NA	TGCGCCAGCAGCCAAGTCCCCGGACAGGGAGGTCTTTTTGAGCAGTTCTTC	CASSQVPGQGGLFEQFF
NA	TRBV14	TRBJ2-1	NA	TGTGCCAGCAGCCAGGTGGCGGGATCATCCTACAATGAGCAGTTCTTC	CASSQVAGSSYNEQFF
TRBD1	TRBV2	TRBJ1-5	NA	TGTGCCAGCAGTGAAGAATGGCAGGGGGATCAGCCCCAGCATTTT	CASSEEWQGDQPQHF
NA	TRBV7-9	TRBJ1-3	NA	TGTGCCAGCAGCTTAGAGGGGACCTCTGGAAACACCATATATTTT	CASSLEGTSGNTIYF
TRBD1	TRBV14	TRBJ2-7	NA	TGTGCCAGCAGCCCGGGACAGGAATCCTACGAGCAGTACTTC	CASSPGQESYEQYF
TRBD1	TRBV3-1/TRBV3-2	TRBJ1-6	NA	TGTGCCAGCAGCCAAGGACAGGGAGTGTCACCCCTCCACTTT	CASSQGQGVSPLHF
TRBD2	TRBV28	TRBJ2-5	NA	TGTGCCAGCAGTGTGGGGACTAGCGGGAGGGGGGAGACCCAGTACTTC	CASSVGTSGRGETQYF
NA	TRBV6-1	TRBJ2-7	NA	TGTGCCAGCAGTGACCCACCCCGCACCTACGAGCAGTACTTC	CASSDPPRTYEQYF
NA	TRBV28	TRBJ2-2	once	TGTGCCAGCAGCTTATGGACAGAGACCACCGGGGAGCTGTTTTTT	CASSLWTETTGELFF
NA	TRBV4-1	TRBJ2-7	NA	TGCGCCAGCAGCACAAACCGGGACGTCTCCTACGAGCAGTACTTC	CASSTNRDVSYEQYF
TRBD1	TRBV23-1	TRBJ2-7	NA	TGCGCCAGCAGTCATCCACAGGGGGCCTACGAGCAGTACTTC	CASSHPQGAYEQYF